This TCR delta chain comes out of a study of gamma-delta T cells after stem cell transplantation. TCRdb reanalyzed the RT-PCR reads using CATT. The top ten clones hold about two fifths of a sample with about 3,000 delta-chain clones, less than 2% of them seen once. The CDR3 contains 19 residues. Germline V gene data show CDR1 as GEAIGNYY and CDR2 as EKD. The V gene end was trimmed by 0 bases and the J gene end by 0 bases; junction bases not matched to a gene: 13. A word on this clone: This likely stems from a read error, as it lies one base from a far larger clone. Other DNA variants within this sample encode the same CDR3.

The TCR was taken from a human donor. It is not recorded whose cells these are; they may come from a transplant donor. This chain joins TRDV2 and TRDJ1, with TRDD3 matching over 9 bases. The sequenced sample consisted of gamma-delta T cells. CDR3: CACDTVLGDPFPYTDKLIF. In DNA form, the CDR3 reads TGTGCCTGTGACACCGTACTGGGGGACCCGTTCCCGTACACCGATAAACTCATCTTT.